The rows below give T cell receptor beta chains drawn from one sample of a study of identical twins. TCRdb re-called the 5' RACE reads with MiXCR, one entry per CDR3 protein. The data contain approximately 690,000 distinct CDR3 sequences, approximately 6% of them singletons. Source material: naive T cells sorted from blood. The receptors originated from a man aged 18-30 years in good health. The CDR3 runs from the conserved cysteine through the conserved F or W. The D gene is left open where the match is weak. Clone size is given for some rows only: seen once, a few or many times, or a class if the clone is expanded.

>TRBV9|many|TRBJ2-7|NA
CASSVVSGAGYEQYF
TGTGCCAGCAGCGTAGTATCAGGGGCAGGCTACGAGCAGTACTTC
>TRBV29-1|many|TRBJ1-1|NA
CSVDRGRNTEAFF
TGCAGCGTTGACCGGGGTAGGAACACTGAAGCTTTCTTT
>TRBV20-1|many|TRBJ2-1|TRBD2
CSAKRAGRTYNEQFF
TGCAGTGCTAAGAGAGCGGGGAGGACCTACAATGAGCAGTTCTTC
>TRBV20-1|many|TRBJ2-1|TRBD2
CSARDLGLAGVVGQFF
TGCAGTGCTAGAGATCTCGGACTAGCGGGAGTTGTGGGGCAGTTCTTC
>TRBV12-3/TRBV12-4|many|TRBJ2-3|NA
CASSLFEGHTTDTQYF
TGTGCCAGCAGTTTATTTGAGGGGCATACCACAGATACGCAGTATTTT
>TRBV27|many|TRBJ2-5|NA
CASSFGLQETQYF
TGTGCCAGCAGTTTCGGGCTTCAAGAGACCCAGTACTTC
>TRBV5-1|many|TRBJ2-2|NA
CASSSRAGVSGELFF
TGCGCCAGCAGCTCCCGGGCCGGTGTATCCGGGGAGCTGTTTTTT
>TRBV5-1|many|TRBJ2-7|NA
CASSLTVAHEQYF
TGCGCCAGCAGCCTGACAGTCGCCCACGAGCAGTACTTC
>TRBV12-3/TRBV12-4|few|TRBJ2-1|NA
CASRQSGTPPQFF
TGTGCCAGCAGACAATCCGGGACCCCTCCCCAGTTCTTC
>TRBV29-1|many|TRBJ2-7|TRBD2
CSVSRGGSTEQYF
TGCAGCGTGAGCCGCGGGGGGTCAACCGAGCAGTACTTC
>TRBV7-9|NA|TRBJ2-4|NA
CASSPEGGDIQYF
TGTGCCAGCAGCCCCGAAGGGGGGGACATTCAGTACTTC
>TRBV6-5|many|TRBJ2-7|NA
CASSSDYPPYEQYF
TGTGCCAGCAGTTCAGACTATCCTCCCTACGAGCAGTACTTC
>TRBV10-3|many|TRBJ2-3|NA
CAISESSETTLGGDTQYF
TGTGCCATCAGTGAGTCGAGTGAGACCACCCTTGGTGGAGATACGCAGTATTTT
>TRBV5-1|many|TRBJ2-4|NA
CASSLTGEVAKNIQYF
TGCGCCAGCAGCTTGACAGGGGAGGTAGCCAAAAACATTCAGTACTTC